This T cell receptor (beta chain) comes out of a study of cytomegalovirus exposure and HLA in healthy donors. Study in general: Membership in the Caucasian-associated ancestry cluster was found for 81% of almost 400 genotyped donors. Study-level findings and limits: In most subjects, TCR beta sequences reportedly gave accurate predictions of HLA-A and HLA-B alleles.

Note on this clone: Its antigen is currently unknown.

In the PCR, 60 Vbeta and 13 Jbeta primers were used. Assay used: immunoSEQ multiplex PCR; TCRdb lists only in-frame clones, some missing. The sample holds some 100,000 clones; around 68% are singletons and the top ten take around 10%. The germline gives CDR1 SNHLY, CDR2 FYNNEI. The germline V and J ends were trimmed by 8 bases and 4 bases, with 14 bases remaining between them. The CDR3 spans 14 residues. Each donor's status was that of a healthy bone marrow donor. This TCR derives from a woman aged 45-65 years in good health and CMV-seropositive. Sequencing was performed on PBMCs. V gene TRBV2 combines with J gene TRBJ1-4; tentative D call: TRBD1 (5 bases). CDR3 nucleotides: TGTGCCAGCGGCGGGGGGGATAATAATGAAAAACTGTTTTTT. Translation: CASGGGDNNEKLFF.